This TCR beta chain originates from a study of cytomegalovirus exposure and HLA in healthy donors. Concerning this clone itself: Antigen unknown.

A multiplex PCR was run with 60 Vbeta primers and 13 Jbeta primers. Sequenced by immunoSEQ multiplex PCR; TCRdb stores in-frame clones only, minus some. Here the sample spans some 150,000 clones, 79% being singletons. Study-level findings and limits: V- and J-gene trimming of TCR beta was linked (in a later analysis) to a missense DCLRE1C variant.

Unrecorded immune exposures were likely, despite nominal health at sampling. The ends lost 0 bases at V and 4 bases at J; junction bases unmatched: 5. CDR3 length: 16 amino acids. Germline V CDR1 and CDR2: SGHKS, YYEKEE (reference sequence). The source is a man aged 40-49 years in good health and CMV-seronegative. Sample: PBMCs. The chain recombines TRBV5-5 with TRBJ1-5; 9 nucleotides line up with TRBD1. CDR3 residues: CASSLGDRVVNQPQHF. The CDR3 DNA reads TGTGCCAGCAGCTTGGGGGACAGGGTGGTTAATCAGCCCCAGCATTTT.